This passage covers 9 T cell receptor beta chains from one sample sequenced in a study of T-cell memory formation after mild COVID-19. From the 5' RACE reads, TCRdb called clonotypes with MiXCR, one entry per CDR3 protein. The sample has about 470,000 distinct CDR3 sequences; more than 20% are singletons. The sequencing sample was made of PBMCs or a T cell subset sorted from them (not recorded which). The receptor source for this set is an adult woman who had mild COVID-19 (a few samples of this study predate the infection). Cell type and time point are not known.

This clonotype was detected a few times. This chain uses TRBV29-1 with TRBJ2-3; TRBD2 is a possible D gene (6 bases). The CDR3 runs 16 residues. V was clipped by 6 bases and J by 1 base, with 20 bases between them. The germline gives CDR1 SQVTM, CDR2 ANQGSEA. The CDR3 coding sequence is TGCAGCGTCCCGCAGTGGAGGGGTGGAGGCACAGATACGCAGTATTTT. Translation gives CSVPQWRGGGTDTQYF.

This clonotype has a handful of counts. The rearrangement joins TRBV18 to TRBJ2-7; no clear D gene. Trimming took off 6 bases at V and 6 bases at J, with 15 bases between the two ends. Germline values: CDR1 KGHSH, CDR2 LQKENI. This CDR3 has 13 residues. CDR3 loop: CASSLTRTAEQYF. The CDR3, as DNA: TGTGCCAGCTCCCTCACACGGACGGCCGAGCAGTACTTC. The complete variable domain, with remaining parts taken from reference TRBV18 and TRBJ2-7, reads NAGVMQNPRHLVRRRGQEARLRCSPMKGHSHVYWYRQLPEEGLKFMVYLQKENIIDESGMPKERFSAEFPKEGPSILRIQQVVRGDSAAYFCASSLTRTAEQYFGPGTRLTVT.

The chain couples TRBV6-5 to TRBJ1-1; weak D call: TRBD1 (6 bases). The CDR3 has 18 residues. Germline CDR1 reads MNHEY; CDR2 reads SVGAGI. Between the trimmed V and J ends, which lost 6 bases and 1 base, there was a span of 24 bases. Here the CDR3 DNA reads TGTGCCAGCAGACCAGACCTGATCGGGGGGACATCGAACACTGAAGCTTTCTTT. Translated: CASRPDLIGGTSNTEAFF.

This clonotype was detected only a few times. The rearrangement joins TRBV12-3 or TRBV12-4 to TRBJ1-2; D not resolved. Trimming removed 3 bases at V and 8 bases at J, with 13 bases between. CDR3 length: 13 residues. The CDR3 sequence is CASSFLASVGYTF. The CDR3 DNA reads TGTGCCAGCAGTTTCCTCGCTTCGGTGGGCTACACCTTC.

This clonotype was detected a few times. The chain is built from TRBV7-9 and TRBJ2-3; 10 bases map to TRBD2. The CDR3 has 17 amino acids. The trim removed 5 bases at V and 2 bases at J, leaving 10 bases unmatched. CDR1 and CDR2 from the germline V gene are SEHNR and FQNEAQ (reference sequence). In DNA form, the CDR3 reads TGTGCCAGCAGCGACCCGGGACTAGCGACTCCCACAGATACGCAGTATTTT. Translated, it gives CASSDPGLATPTDTQYF.

The chain recombines TRBV20-1 with TRBJ1-2, with D unresolved. CDR3 length: 16 residues. V was clipped by 0 bases and J by 4 bases, with 18 bases between them. Germline lookup yields CDR1 DFQATT and CDR2 SNEGSKA (reference sequence). The CDR3 region has the DNA TGCAGTGCTAGAGACCAAGGGAATCTCGAGACCTATGGCTACACCTTC. Amino acid sequence: CSARDQGNLETYGYTF.

The rearrangement uses TRBV7-9 and TRBJ2-7; D is undetermined. Trimming took off 11 bases at V and 2 bases at J, with 13 bases between the two ends. The CDR3 spans 12 residues. CDR1 and CDR2 from the germline V gene are SEHNR and FQNEAQ (reference sequence). The CDR3 nucleotides are TGTGCCGGATCCTACCTTGCCTACGAGCAGTACTTC. Translation gives CAGSYLAYEQYF.

V is TRBV6-1 and J is TRBJ1-1; no clear D. Trimming removed 4 bases from V and 3 bases from J, with 12 bases in between. The CDR3 is made up of 14 amino acids. CDR1 is MNHNS, CDR2 SASEGT, per germline. CDR3 amino acids: CASSVGRMDTEAFF. As DNA, the CDR3 is TGTGCCAGCAGTGTCGGGCGGATGGACACTGAAGCTTTCTTT.

This clonotype was counted between two and nine times. The CDR3 region has the DNA TGCAGTGCCCCTGATTATGGGGAAATGAACACTGAAGCTTTCTTT. This gives the protein CSAPDYGEMNTEAFF. The chain uses TRBV20-1 and TRBJ1-1; D unclear. The CDR3 is 15 residues long. V was shortened by 6 bases and J by 0 bases, with 17 bases between the two germline ends. Germline V CDR1 and CDR2: DFQATT, SNEGSKA (reference sequence).